The 9 T cell receptor beta chains given below trace back to one sample, sequenced in a study of blood T cell repertoires in COVID-19. Libraries were prepared by immunoSEQ multiplex PCR; TCRdb keeps only in-frame clonotypes and omits some of them. Of around 160,000 clones listed, around 92% are singletons. Material for sequencing was peripheral blood. These receptors were taken from a man aged 60 to 75 with acute or convalescent COVID-19.

The gene calls are TRBV11-2 and TRBJ2-7; 9 bases align to TRBD1. This CDR3 spans 14 amino acids. Germline V gene data show CDR1 as SGHAT and CDR2 as FQNNGV. The ends lost 7 bases at V and 3 bases at J; junction bases unmatched: 7. The CDR3 sequence: CASTLGTGSYEQYF. In nucleotides, the CDR3 is TGTGCCAGCACCTTGGGGACAGGGAGCTACGAGCAGTACTTC.

As DNA, the CDR3 is TGCGCCAGCAGCTTGGCGGGGTCGGGCGCTTTCTTT. This translates into CASSLAGSGAFF. The chain uses TRBV5-1 and TRBJ1-1; unclear D gene. Trimming removed 0 bases at V and 11 bases at J, with 11 bases between. Germline V lookup: CDR1 SGHRS, CDR2 YFSETQ. CDR3 size: 12 residues.

The rearrangement links TRBV3-1 (or the pseudogene TRBV3-2) to TRBJ1-4, with 7 bases fitting TRBD1. The germline V gene has CDR1 LGHDT and CDR2 YNNKEL (reference sequence). The CDR3 has 16 amino acids. V lost 1 base and J lost 1; bases outside the gene matches: 3. The CDR3 protein is CASSQVAGGTNEKLFF. DNA of the CDR3: TGTGCCAGCAGCCAAGTAGCAGGGGGAACTAATGAAAAACTGTTTTTT.

The CDR3 protein is CASRQTGTYTNYGYTF. CDR3 in DNA: TGTGCCAGTAGGCAGACAGGGACATATACTAACTATGGCTACACCTTC. The V call is TRBV19, the J call TRBJ1-2; 7 bases are a match to TRBD1. Germline values: CDR1 LNHDA, CDR2 SQIVND (reference sequence). The CDR3 contains 16 residues. The V segment lost 6 bases and the J segment 0 bases; nucleotides outside the gene matches: 10.

The V call is TRBV3-1 (or the pseudogene TRBV3-2), the J call TRBJ1-4, with D possibly TRBD1 on 5 matching bases. The CDR3 extends over 17 amino acids. The germline V and J ends were trimmed by 2 bases and 0 bases, with 13 bases remaining between them. Germline V gives CDR1 LGHDT, CDR2 YNNKEL (reference sequence). CDR3 sequence: CASSQRKGLATNEKLFF. As DNA, the CDR3 is TGTGCCAGCAGCCAAAGGAAGGGGCTAGCAACTAATGAAAAACTGTTTTTT.

The chain employs TRBV3-1 (or the pseudogene TRBV3-2) and TRBJ2-1, with 9 bases matching TRBD2. V lost 6 bases, J lost 1 base, and 7 bases stayed unmatched. The CDR3 is 16 residues long. Germline CDR1 and CDR2: LGHDT and YNNKEL (reference sequence). The CDR3 is CASSLGSGGSYNEQFF. The CDR3 bases are TGTGCCAGCAGTCTGGGGAGCGGGGGGTCCTACAATGAGCAGTTCTTC.

The J gene is TRBJ1-3, the V gene TRBV2, with D maybe TRBD1 (6 bases). Germline lookup yields CDR1 SNHLY and CDR2 FYNNEI. The CDR3 is 15 amino acids. With 4 bases removed from V and 0 bases from J, the gap between germline ends came to 10 bases. CDR3 amino acids: CASSGYRASGNTIYF. The CDR3 nucleotides are TGTGCCAGCAGTGGTTACAGGGCCTCTGGAAACACCATATATTTT.

V and J are TRBV27 and TRBJ2-7; 7 bases are shared with TRBD1. Germline V lookup: CDR1 MNHEY, CDR2 SMNVEV (reference sequence). V trimming: 4 bases; J trimming: 0 bases; junction bases outside the gene matches: 6. The CDR3 runs to 15 residues. CDR3 DNA sequence: TGTGCCAGCAGTTCGGGATACAGGGGCTCCTACGAGCAGTACTTC. Amino acid sequence: CASSSGYRGSYEQYF.

This clone was detected only once. V usage is TRBV2 and J usage is TRBJ1-1; 8 bases align to TRBD1. Germline trimming cut 6 bases from V and 7 bases from J; bases unmatched to any gene: 10. This CDR3 has 14 amino acids. Germline V gene lookup returns CDR1 SNHLY and CDR2 FYNNEI. CDR3 sequence reads: CASRADYRGIEAFF. For the CDR3, the DNA is TGTGCCAGCAGGGCGGACTACAGGGGGATTGAAGCTTTCTTT.